The 9 T cell receptor beta chains given below trace back to one sample, sequenced in a study. The method was immunoSEQ multiplex PCR; TCRdb's version includes in-frame clones alone and lacks a portion of them. The sample records approximately 50,000 clones, just over 90% being singletons. The sequencing input was PBMCs. The source is a middle-aged man with rheumatoid arthritis.

The rearrangement uses TRBV7-2 and TRBJ1-1; tentatively, D is TRBD1 (5 bases). The V gene lost 4 bases and the J gene lost 0 bases, with 9 bases spanning the gap. This CDR3 comprises 14 residues. Germline V lookup: CDR1 SGHTA, CDR2 FQGNSA. Written as DNA, the CDR3 is TGTGCCAGCAGCTCGAGGGGTCTGAACACTGAAGCTTTCTTT. It yields the protein CASSSRGLNTEAFF.

V and J are TRBV7-6 and TRBJ1-5; D uncertain. Trimming removed 2 bases from V and 2 bases from J, with 16 bases in between. From germline, CDR1 is SGHVS and CDR2 FNYEAQ. The CDR3 loop spans 17 amino acids. The CDR3 loop reads CASSLRAHSYGNQPQHF. The CDR3 bases are TGTGCCAGCAGCTTAAGGGCCCACAGCTATGGCAATCAGCCCCAGCATTTT.

The V gene is TRBV9, the J gene TRBJ2-5; 8 bases are a match to TRBD1. This CDR3 spans 15 amino acids. The germline CDR1 and CDR2 sequences are SGDLS and YYNGEE. J gave up 1 base and V 2 bases, and 4 bases lay outside the gene matches. CDR3 sequence: CASSVEGTGQETQYF. CDR3 coding DNA: TGTGCCAGCAGCGTGGAAGGGACAGGCCAAGAGACCCAGTACTTC.

In its sample, this clone was seen once. CDR3 nucleotide sequence: TGTGCCTGGCTTCGAGGGGTGGGACTAGCGGGAGGGCCTTCCTACAATGAGCAGTTCTTC. Protein sequence: CAWLRGVGLAGGPSYNEQFF. The chain links TRBV30 to TRBJ2-1; 16 nucleotides align to TRBD2. The germline CDR1 and CDR2 sequences are GTSNPN and SVGIG (reference sequence). V gave up 5 bases and J gave up 1 base; unmatched junction bases: 14. This CDR3 has 20 amino acids.

The chain couples TRBV5-1 to TRBJ2-7, with TRBD2 matching 9 bases. The CDR3 has 17 residues. V shed 7 bases, J shed 4 bases, and the junction held 18 bases outside the gene matches. In germline, CDR1 is SGHRS, CDR2 YFSETQ. The CDR3 here is CASAEIPGLAAGYEQYF. CDR3 nucleotide sequence: TGCGCCAGCGCAGAGATACCGGGACTAGCAGCCGGGTACGAGCAGTACTTC.

This chain connects TRBV4-2 to TRBJ2-7; 8 bases are a match to TRBD2. Trimming at V came to 2 bases and at J to 5 bases, leaving 8 bases not matched to a gene. The CDR3 is 15 residues long. CDR1 is LGHNA and CDR2 is YNFKEQ in the germline V gene. CDR3 DNA: TGTGCCAGCAGCCAAATGAGGCGGGAGGTCAACGAGCAGTACTTC. The encoded protein is CASSQMRREVNEQYF.

The rearrangement joins TRBV27 to TRBJ2-1, with 8 bases identical to TRBD2. V lost 5 bases, J lost 6 bases, and 9 bases stayed unmatched. CDR3 size: 15 residues. Per the germline V gene, CDR1 is MNHEY and CDR2 is SMNVEV (reference sequence). CDR3 protein: CASSISGTAPNEQFF. The CDR3 DNA reads TGTGCCAGCAGTATTAGCGGGACTGCCCCCAATGAGCAGTTCTTC.

The chain joins TRBV6-5 to TRBJ1-5, with 7 bases lining up with TRBD1. V trimming: 0 bases; J trimming: 4 bases; junction bases outside the gene matches: 0. Per the germline V gene, CDR1 is MNHEY and CDR2 is SVGAGI. The CDR3 spans 14 residues. The CDR3 spells CASSYSTGNQPQHF. The DNA of the CDR3 is TGTGCCAGCAGTTACTCGACAGGGAATCAGCCCCAGCATTTT.

CDR3 nucleotides: TGTGCCAGCAGTTCGGGTTATCAGCCCCAGCATTTT. This encodes CASSSGYQPQHF. The J gene is TRBJ1-5, the V gene TRBV27, with unresolved D. The CDR3 is made up of 12 amino acids. Germline CDR1 is MNHEY and CDR2 is SMNVEV (reference sequence). Trimming removed 4 bases from V and 5 bases from J, with 6 bases in between.